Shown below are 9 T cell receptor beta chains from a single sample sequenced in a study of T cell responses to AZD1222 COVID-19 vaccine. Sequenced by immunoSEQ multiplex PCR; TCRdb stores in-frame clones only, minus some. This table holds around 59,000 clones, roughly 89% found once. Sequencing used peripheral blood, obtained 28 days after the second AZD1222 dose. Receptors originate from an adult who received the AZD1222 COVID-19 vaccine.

The CDR3, as DNA: TGTGCCAGCAGCTTGATGGGACATACCTTGAAGGCAGATACGCAGTATTTT. Its protein product is CASSLMGHTLKADTQYF. V is TRBV7-2 and J is TRBJ2-3; perhaps TRBD1 as D (6 bases). The germline V gene encodes CDR1 SGHTA and CDR2 FQGNSA. The CDR3 runs 17 residues. V was clipped by 3 bases and J by 4 bases, with 20 bases between them.

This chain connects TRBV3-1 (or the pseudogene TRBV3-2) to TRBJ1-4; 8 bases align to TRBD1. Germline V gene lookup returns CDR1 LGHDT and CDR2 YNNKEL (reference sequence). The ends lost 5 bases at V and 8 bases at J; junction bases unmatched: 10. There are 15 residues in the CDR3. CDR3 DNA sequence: TGTGCCAGCAGCACATCCAGGGGGCTACAAGAAAAACTGTTTTTT. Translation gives CASSTSRGLQEKLFF.

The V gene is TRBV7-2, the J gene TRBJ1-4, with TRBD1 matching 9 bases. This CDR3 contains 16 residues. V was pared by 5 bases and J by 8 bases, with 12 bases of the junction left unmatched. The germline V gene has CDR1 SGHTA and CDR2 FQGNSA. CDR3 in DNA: TGTGCCAGCAGCGAACAGCCGGGACAGGGTGTCGAAAAACTGTTTTTT. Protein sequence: CASSEQPGQGVEKLFF. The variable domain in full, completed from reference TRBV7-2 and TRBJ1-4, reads GAGVSQSPSNKVTEKGKDVELRCDPISGHTALYWYRQSLGQGLEFLIYFQGNSAPDKSGLPSDRFSAERTGGSVSTLTIQRTQQEDSAVYLCASSEQPGQGVEKLFFGSGTQLSVL.

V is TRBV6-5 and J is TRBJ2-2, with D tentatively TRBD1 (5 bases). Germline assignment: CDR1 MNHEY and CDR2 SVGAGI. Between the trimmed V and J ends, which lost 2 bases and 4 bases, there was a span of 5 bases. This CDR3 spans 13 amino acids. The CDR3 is CASSYRGTGELFF. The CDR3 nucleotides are TGTGCCAGCAGTTACAGGGGCACCGGGGAGCTGTTTTTT.

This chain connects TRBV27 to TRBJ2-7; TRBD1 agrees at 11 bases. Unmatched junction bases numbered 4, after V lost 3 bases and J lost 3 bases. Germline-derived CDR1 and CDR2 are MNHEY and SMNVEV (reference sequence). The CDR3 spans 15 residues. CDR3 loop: CASSFAGTGGYEQYF. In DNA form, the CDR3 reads TGTGCCAGCAGTTTTGCCGGGACAGGGGGCTACGAGCAGTACTTC.

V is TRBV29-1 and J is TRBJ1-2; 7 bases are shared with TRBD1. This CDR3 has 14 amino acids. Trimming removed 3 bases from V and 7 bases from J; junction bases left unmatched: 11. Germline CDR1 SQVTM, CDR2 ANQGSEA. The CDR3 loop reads CSVDRRQGGVGYTF. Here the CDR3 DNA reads TGCAGCGTTGATCGTAGACAGGGAGGAGTTGGCTACACCTTC.

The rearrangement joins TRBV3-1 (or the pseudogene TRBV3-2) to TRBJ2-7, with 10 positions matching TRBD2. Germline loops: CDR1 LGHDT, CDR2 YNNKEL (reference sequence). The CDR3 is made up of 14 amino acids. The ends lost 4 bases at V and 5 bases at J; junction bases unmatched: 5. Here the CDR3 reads CASSLLAGIDEQYF. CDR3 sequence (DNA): TGTGCCAGCAGCCTACTAGCGGGAATCGACGAGCAGTACTTC.

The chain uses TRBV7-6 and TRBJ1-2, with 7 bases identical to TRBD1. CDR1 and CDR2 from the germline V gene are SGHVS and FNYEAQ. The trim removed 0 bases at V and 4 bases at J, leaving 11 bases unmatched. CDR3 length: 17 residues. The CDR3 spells CASSLAPRGQRPYGYTF. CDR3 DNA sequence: TGTGCCAGCAGCTTAGCCCCGCGGGGACAGAGACCCTATGGCTACACCTTC.

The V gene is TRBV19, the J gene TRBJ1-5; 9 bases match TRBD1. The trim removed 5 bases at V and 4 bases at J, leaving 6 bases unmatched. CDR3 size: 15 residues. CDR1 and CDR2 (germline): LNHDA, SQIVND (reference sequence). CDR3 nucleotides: TGTGCCAGTAGTCCTCGACAGGGGGAGAATCAGCCCCAGCATTTT. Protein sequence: CASSPRQGENQPQHF.